Presented here are 22 T cell receptor beta chains from one specimen sequenced in a study of shared clonotypes between healthy human individuals. Repertoires were generated with immunoSEQ multiplex PCR, while TCRdb's copy carries only in-frame clones and drops some. Of under 750,000 clones in the sample, approximately 72% were seen once. Sample: memory CD4+ T cells sorted from blood. Described subset: CD45RA-negative fraction. Receptors were obtained from a woman aged 30 to 39 in good health.

This clone occurred a few times. The chain is built from TRBV7-2 and TRBJ1-5, with D possibly TRBD1 on 6 matching bases. From germline, CDR1 is SGHTA and CDR2 FQGNSA. This CDR3 is 15 amino acids long. V was cut by 4 bases and J by 4 bases, with 14 bases left in between. The CDR3 region has the DNA TGTGCCAGCAGCTATTGGGGGGCAGAAAATCAGCCCCAGCATTTT. Its protein is CASSYWGAENQPQHF. The full variable domain, with the rest looked up from reference TRBV7-2 and TRBJ1-5, is GAGVSQSPSNKVTEKGKDVELRCDPISGHTALYWYRQSLGQGLEFLIYFQGNSAPDKSGLPSDRFSAERTGGSVSTLTIQRTQQEDSAVYLCASSYWGAENQPQHFGDGTRLSIL.

This clone was found a few times. This chain connects TRBV11-2 to TRBJ2-1, with 9 bases aligning to TRBD1. This CDR3 region has 15 residues. Germline V gene data show CDR1 as SGHAT and CDR2 as FQNNGV. V shed 5 bases, J shed 5 bases, and the junction held 7 bases outside the gene matches. CDR3 residues: CASSLWDREDNEQFF. The CDR3 bases are TGTGCCAGCAGCCTGTGGGACAGGGAGGACAATGAGCAGTTCTTC.

The rearrangement joins TRBV12-1 to TRBJ2-2; the table assigns TRBD2, which was not confirmed against the DNA. TRBV12-1 is an annotated pseudogene. CDR3 length: 17 amino acids. The CDR3: CASSRKCGRPNTGELFF. In DNA form, the CDR3 reads TGTGCCAGCAGCCGGAAATGCGGGAGGCCCAACACCGGGGAGCTGTTTTTT.

The chain employs TRBV11-2 and TRBJ1-1; D ambiguous. Between the trimmed V and J ends, which lost 3 bases and 1 base, there was a span of 9 bases. From germline, CDR1 is SGHAT and CDR2 FQNNGV. This CDR3 has 14 amino acids. CDR3 coding DNA: TGTGCCAGCAGCTTCAACCTCAGGAACACTGAAGCTTTCTTT. This codes for CASSFNLRNTEAFF.

With respect to this clone: A far bigger clonotype differs at one base, so this is likely a read error. This chain uses TRBV11-2 with TRBJ1-2; tentatively, D is TRBD1 (6 bases). Germline CDR1 SGHAT, CDR2 FQNNGV. The CDR3 spans 15 residues. CDR3 sequence: CVSSLEGQMDYGYTF. The CDR3 nucleotides are TGTGTCAGCAGCTTAGAAGGACAGATGGACTATGGCTACACCTTC.

The chain links TRBV7-6 to TRBJ2-7; D remains unclear. The V end lost 0 bases, the J end lost 2 bases, and 17 bases lay between the germline ends. CDR3 size: 17 residues. CDR1 is SGHVS, CDR2 FNYEAQ, per germline. CDR3 DNA sequence: TGTGCCAGCAGCTTAGCGAATGGGCCTCTTGATCCCTACGAGCAGTACTTC. Its translation is CASSLANGPLDPYEQYF.

CDR3 residues: CASSPRTVNYGYTF. CDR3 DNA sequence: TGTGCCAGCAGTCCACGGACGGTAAACTATGGCTACACCTTC. The chain recombines TRBV27 with TRBJ1-2; D unresolved. Germline-derived CDR1 and CDR2 are MNHEY and SMNVEV (reference sequence). The V end lost 5 bases, the J end lost 2 bases, and 12 bases lay between the germline ends. This CDR3 spans 14 amino acids.

Regarding this clone: At the DNA level, this CDR3 is encoded by other sequences in the same sample as well. The J gene is TRBJ2-7, the V gene TRBV6-6; 7 positions agree with TRBD2. Per the germline V gene, CDR1 is MNHNY and CDR2 is SVGAGI (reference sequence). The CDR3 is 14 amino acids. Germline trimming cut 2 bases from V and 2 bases from J; bases unmatched to any gene: 3. The CDR3 is CASSYGAGAYEQYF. The CDR3 coding sequence is TGTGCCAGCAGTTACGGGGCGGGAGCCTACGAGCAGTACTTC.

This sequence joins TRBV25-1 and TRBJ2-7, with TRBD1 matching 10 bases. This CDR3 contains 15 residues. The germline gives CDR1 MGHDK, CDR2 SYGVNS. V shed 2 bases and J 2 bases; nucleotides not matched to a gene: 3. CDR3 loop: CASSEDRGQAYEQYF. CDR3 nucleotides: TGTGCCAGCAGTGAAGACAGGGGGCAAGCCTACGAGCAGTACTTC.

This clone was detected many times. The chain joins TRBV21-1 to TRBJ2-7; the table's D call, TRBD1, has no DNA check behind it. TRBV21-1 is given as a pseudogene. This CDR3 spans 11 amino acids. The CDR3 bases are TGTGCCAGCCTACAGAAGGACGAGCAGTACTTC. Encoded protein: CASLQKDEQYF.

About this clone itself: Mismatch with germline at one junction end may stem from a read error. The chain couples TRBV28 to TRBJ2-1; 14 positions agree with TRBD2. Per the germline V gene, CDR1 is MDHEN and CDR2 is SYDVKM. There are 16 residues in the CDR3. The CDR3, as DNA: TGTGCCAACAGTTTTGCCGGACTAGCGGGAGGCAGCGAGCAGTTCTTC. This codes for CANSFAGLAGGSEQFF. The complete variable domain, with remaining parts taken from reference TRBV28 and TRBJ2-1, reads DVKVTQSSRYLVKRTGEKVFLECVQDMDHENMFWYRQDPGLGLRLIYFSYDVKMKEKGDIPEGYSVSREKKERFSLILESASTNQTSMYLCANSFAGLAGGSEQFFGPGTRLTVL.

The chain is built from TRBV29-1 and TRBJ2-7; D may correspond to TRBD1 or TRBD2 (5 bases each). The CDR3 consists of 11 residues. Trimming took off 4 bases at V and 4 bases at J, with 8 bases between the two ends. Looked up from germline, CDR1 is SQVTM and CDR2 is ANQGSEA. The CDR3 coding sequence is TGCAGCGTTGGGGGGACGTACGAGCAGTACTTC. It specifies CSVGGTYEQYF.

The gene calls are TRBV4-2 and TRBJ1-4; the D gene is possibly TRBD1 (5 bases). Trimming removed 4 bases at V and 13 bases at J, with 10 bases between. This CDR3 is 11 amino acids long. Germline V gene data show CDR1 as LGHNA and CDR2 as YNFKEQ. The CDR3 here is CASSRTGGLFF. CDR3 DNA sequence: TGTGCCAGCAGCCGAACAGGAGGACTGTTTTTT.

This clone was counted only a few times. The rearrangement uses TRBV2 and TRBJ1-3; 10 positions agree with TRBD1. Germline CDR1 reads SNHLY; CDR2 reads FYNNEI. This CDR3 is built from 14 residues. After removal of 3 bases from V and 8 bases from J, the junction contained 4 bases not matched to a gene. The CDR3 bases are TGTGCCAGCAGTGATCGACAGGGGGCGGACACCATATATTTT. It is translated as CASSDRQGADTIYF.

A few counts support this clone. J is TRBJ2-1 and V is TRBV2; no clear D gene. Germline V gives CDR1 SNHLY, CDR2 FYNNEI. V gave up 8 bases and J gave up 8 bases, with 10 bases separating them. CDR3 size: 11 residues. CDR3 sequence: CASAVTYEQFF. Here the CDR3 DNA reads TGTGCCAGCGCAGTGACATATGAGCAGTTCTTC.

The rearrangement links TRBV28 to TRBJ2-2; D is uncertain. Per the germline V gene, CDR1 is MDHEN and CDR2 is SYDVKM. This CDR3 spans 11 amino acids. Trimming left V 5 bases short and J 8 bases short, with 6 bases between. CDR3: CASSRGGELFF. The CDR3 DNA sequence: TGTGCCAGCAGTCGCGGAGGGGAGCTGTTTTTT.

This clone showed up many times. The chain employs TRBV19 and TRBJ2-1; TRBD1 might be the D (5 bases). Per the germline V gene, CDR1 is LNHDA and CDR2 is SQIVND (reference sequence). The V gene lost 5 bases and the J gene lost 2 bases, with 10 bases spanning the gap. The CDR3 sequence is 14 residues long. In DNA form, the CDR3 reads TGTGCCAGTAGTTCCTCGGACACCTACAATGAGCAGTTCTTC. Translated: CASSSSDTYNEQFF.

This clone was seen a few times. Other DNA sequences in the same sample also yield this CDR3. This chain uses TRBV5-1 with TRBJ1-3, with D possibly TRBD1 on 5 matching bases. Germline V lookup: CDR1 SGHRS, CDR2 YFSETQ. Trimming removed 2 bases at V and 0 bases at J, with 6 bases between. There are 14 residues in the CDR3. The CDR3 is CASSLGTSGNTIYF. The DNA of the CDR3 is TGCGCCAGCAGCTTAGGGACCTCTGGAAACACCATATATTTT.

The V gene is TRBV5-1, the J gene TRBJ1-4, with unresolved D. CDR1 is SGHRS, CDR2 YFSETQ, per germline. Trimming left V 4 bases short and J 8 bases short, with 15 bases between. The CDR3 contains 14 residues. CDR3 nucleotides: TGCGCCAGCAGCGTGGGATGGAGGGAGGAAAAACTGTTTTTT. Residues: CASSVGWREEKLFF.

The rearrangement joins TRBV29-1 to TRBJ2-7, with D perhaps TRBD1 (6 bases). The CDR3 extends over 15 amino acids. Trimming cost V 6 bases and J 0 bases, with 18 bases left between them. The germline V gene has CDR1 SQVTM and CDR2 ANQGSEA. CDR3 nucleotides: TGCAGCGTCAAATCCAGGGGATCAAGCTCCTACGAGCAGTACTTC. This translates into CSVKSRGSSSYEQYF.

The chain has TRBV4-2 and TRBJ1-2, with D possibly TRBD1 on 6 matching bases. The CDR3 has 16 residues. Germline V gives CDR1 LGHNA, CDR2 YNFKEQ. The V and J ends lost 0 bases and 4 bases respectively, with 15 bases between them. Here the CDR3 reads CASSQDRGEGTYGYTF. The CDR3, as DNA: TGTGCCAGCAGCCAAGATAGGGGGGAGGGAACCTATGGCTACACCTTC.

V gene TRBV5-1 combines with J gene TRBJ2-7, with D maybe TRBD2 (6 bases). This CDR3 contains 14 residues. V lost 4 bases and J lost 2, with 13 bases in between. Looked up from germline, CDR1 is SGHRS and CDR2 is YFSETQ. The CDR3 DNA reads TGCGCCAGCAGCCCTGGCGGGACCCCCTACGAGCAGTACTTC. Protein sequence: CASSPGGTPYEQYF.